This T cell receptor beta chain originates from a study of T cells after yellow fever vaccination. Study outcomes and limitations: Most primary-vaccination clones reappeared after the booster (approximately 97% CD4, about 90% CD8). Relatively few clonotypes were ones that appeared in both CD4 and CD8 compartments.

TCRdb analysed the 5' RACE reads with MiXCR anew, one entry per CDR3 protein. The sample yields more than 110,000 distinct CDR3 sequences, under 8% seen once. This CDR3 has 16 amino acids. In germline, CDR1 is SGHNT, CDR2 YENEEA. Of note for this clonotype: As yet, its antigen is unknown. Just one base apart from a much larger clone, this may be a read error.

The rearrangement uses TRBV11-3 and TRBJ2-1; 7 bases agree with TRBD2. The specimen was CD4+ T cells sorted from PBMCs, collected 10 days after the yellow fever booster vaccination. The clonotype comes from a man aged 25-45 years who received the YFV17D yellow fever vaccine. CDR3 region: CAGSLRSGGSYNEQFF. DNA of the CDR3: TGTGCCGGCAGCCTAAGGTCGGGGGGCTCCTACAATGAGCAGTTCTTC.